This TCR beta chain was identified in a study of Graves' ophthalmopathy and Graves' hyperthyroidism. Trimming pared 2 bases from V and 1 base from J, leaving 6 bases between. CDR3 size: 14 residues. Amplification of TCR beta CDR3 regions used RNA transcripts. An initial RT-PCR round employing HTBI primers preceded a second-round multiplex PCR. MiXCR was run by TCRdb on the multiplex PCR reads, yielding one entry per CDR3 protein. The data contain approximately 500,000 distinct CDR3 sequences, around 15% of them singletons. The chain combines TRBV12-3 or TRBV12-4 with TRBJ1-3; no definite D call. The source of this sequence is a woman aged 30 to 39 with Graves' ophthalmopathy. Sequenced input: blood. The CDR3 sequence: CASSLWGSGNTIYF. In nucleotides, the CDR3 is TGTGCCAGCAGTTTATGGGGATCTGGAAACACCATATATTTT.